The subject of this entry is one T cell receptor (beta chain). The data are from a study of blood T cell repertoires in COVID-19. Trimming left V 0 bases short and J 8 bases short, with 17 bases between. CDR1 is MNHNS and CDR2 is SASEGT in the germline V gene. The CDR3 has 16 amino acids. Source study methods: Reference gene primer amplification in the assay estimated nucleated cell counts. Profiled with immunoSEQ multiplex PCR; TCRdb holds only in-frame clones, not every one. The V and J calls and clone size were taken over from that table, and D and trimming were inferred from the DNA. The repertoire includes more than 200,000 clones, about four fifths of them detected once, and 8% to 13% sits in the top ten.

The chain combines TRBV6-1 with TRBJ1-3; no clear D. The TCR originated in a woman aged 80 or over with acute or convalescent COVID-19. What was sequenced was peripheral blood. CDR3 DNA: TGTGCCAGCAGTGAAGCGCCCAGGCTGGTAATGGACACCATATATTTT. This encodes CASSEAPRLVMDTIYF.